One sample yielded the 12 T cell receptor beta chains listed below, sequenced in a study of T cell responses to AZD1222 COVID-19 vaccine. Generated by immunoSEQ multiplex PCR, the TCRdb table keeps only in-frame clones and is missing some. The sample consists of under 200,000 clones, approximately 92% of them appearing once. The sequences come from peripheral blood, collected 28 days after the second dose of the MenACWY control vaccine. The source of these receptors is an adult who received the MenACWY meningococcal vaccine as a control.

This chain connects TRBV9 to TRBJ1-1; no reliable D call. The CDR3 has 14 residues. CDR1 is SGDLS and CDR2 is YYNGEE in the germline V gene. The V and J ends lost 0 bases and 1 base respectively, with 7 bases between them. The CDR3 nucleotides read TGTGCCAGCAGCGTAGCAACGGGGAACACTGAAGCTTTCTTT. It yields the protein CASSVATGNTEAFF.

The rearrangement uses TRBV7-9 and TRBJ1-2, with a weak D call TRBD1 (5 bases). Trimming stripped 2 bases from V and 6 bases from J, with 7 bases between. The germline V gene has CDR1 SEHNR and CDR2 FQNEAQ (reference sequence). This CDR3 spans 12 amino acids. The CDR3 protein is CASSLTGHGYTF. The CDR3 DNA reads as TGTGCCAGCAGCTTAACGGGGCATGGCTACACCTTC. Filled out from reference TRBV7-9 and TRBJ1-2, the complete variable domain reads DTGVSQNPRHKITKRGQNVTFRCDPISEHNRLYWYRQTLGQGPEFLTYFQNEAQLEKSRLLSDRFSAERPKGSFSTLEIQRTEQGDSAMYLCASSLTGHGYTFGSGTRLTVV.

The gene calls are TRBV7-6 and TRBJ2-3; 9 nucleotides align to TRBD2. V lost 0 bases and J lost 2; bases outside the gene matches: 6. CDR1 and CDR2 from the germline V gene are SGHVS and FNYEAQ. CDR3 length: 17 amino acids. The CDR3 is CASSLAGAGGFTDTQYF. CDR3 coding DNA: TGTGCCAGCAGCTTAGCGGGAGCGGGAGGCTTCACAGATACGCAGTATTTT. Full variable domain (rest looked up from reference TRBV7-6 and TRBJ2-3): GAGVSQSPRYKVTKRGQDVALRCDPISGHVSLYWYRQALGQGPEFLTYFNYEAQQDKSGLPNDRFSAERPEGSISTLTIQRTEQRDSAMYRCASSLAGAGGFTDTQYFGPGTRLTVL.

J is TRBJ2-3 and V is TRBV7-2; 9 bases agree with TRBD2. CDR1 SGHTA and CDR2 FQGNSA come from the germline V gene. Unmatched junction bases numbered 10, after V lost 4 bases and J lost 2 bases. The CDR3 covers 17 residues. CDR3 coding DNA: TGTGCCAGCAGCTCCCGAGGAGCGGGAGGCCCCACAGATACGCAGTATTTT. Translated: CASSSRGAGGPTDTQYF.

This clone was seen a single time. CDR3 nucleotides: TGCGCCAGCGATAAGGGACAGGGAGGCGCTGAAGCTTTCTTT. It encodes CASDKGQGGAEAFF. V gene TRBV5-1 combines with J gene TRBJ1-1; 9 positions agree with TRBD1. V trimming: 7 bases; J trimming: 6 bases; junction bases outside the gene matches: 10. The CDR3 totals 14 residues. CDR1 is SGHRS and CDR2 is YFSETQ in the germline V gene.

DNA of the CDR3: TGTGCCAGTAGTATACAGGGAGGGGACTATGGCTACACCTTC. Protein: CASSIQGGDYGYTF. The chain is built from TRBV19 and TRBJ1-2; TRBD1 is a possible D gene (5 bases). V lost 2 bases to trimming and J lost 3 bases, with 10 bases between them. The CDR3 contains 14 residues. The V gene's germline CDR1 is LNHDA and CDR2 SQIVND (reference sequence).

CDR3 DNA: TGTGCCTGGAGCGCAAGCGGACGTAGCTATGGCTACACCTTC. As protein: CAWSASGRSYGYTF. V gene TRBV30 combines with J gene TRBJ1-2; D unresolved. There are 14 residues in the CDR3. Per germline, CDR1 GTSNPN and CDR2 SVGIG (reference sequence). V was trimmed by 3 bases and J by 4 bases, leaving 15 bases between them.

The DNA for the CDR3 is TGTGCCAGCTCACAAGGCTTTGGCAGGGGGAGCTCTGGCTACACCTTC. Protein sequence: CASSQGFGRGSSGYTF. This chain uses TRBV18 with TRBJ1-2; 7 bases align to TRBD1. Trimming removed 4 bases from V and 7 bases from J; junction bases left unmatched: 15. The germline CDR1 and CDR2 sequences are KGHSH and LQKENI. The CDR3 consists of 16 residues.

J is TRBJ2-3 and V is TRBV19; the match to TRBD2 covers 10 bases. The CDR3 spans 15 residues. The germline V gene encodes CDR1 LNHDA and CDR2 SQIVND (reference sequence). V gave up 9 bases and J gave up 0 bases; unmatched junction bases: 6. The CDR3 DNA reads as TGTGCCAGCAGCACACTAGCGGGGAGCACAGATACGCAGTATTTT. It codes for CASSTLAGSTDTQYF.

The chain combines TRBV5-1 with TRBJ1-3; 7 bases fit TRBD1. The junction had 11 bases not matched to a gene; V was cut back by 4 bases and J by 1 base. Germline CDR1 and CDR2: SGHRS and YFSETQ. This CDR3 contains 17 residues. CDR3 sequence reads: CASSPQGPGVSGNTIYF. The CDR3 nucleotides are TGCGCCAGCAGCCCACAGGGGCCTGGGGTTTCTGGAAACACCATATATTTT.

The chain carries TRBV12-5 and TRBJ1-4, with D unresolved. Germline CDR1 and CDR2: LGHNT and FRNRAP. CDR3 size: 13 residues. The ends were cut back, 5 bases at V and 10 bases at J, with 14 bases in the middle. The chain's CDR3 is CASGPDIPGKLFF. The CDR3 DNA is TGTGCTAGTGGTCCCGACATTCCCGGAAAACTGTTTTTT.

The chain joins TRBV3-1 (or the pseudogene TRBV3-2) to TRBJ2-2; the match to TRBD2 covers 14 bases. The V gene's germline CDR1 is LGHDT and CDR2 YNNKEL (reference sequence). The CDR3 totals 20 residues. Losses at the gene ends were 0 bases for V and 4 bases for J; bases not matched to a gene: 10. CDR3 DNA: TGTGCCAGCAGCCAAGATCGGCGACTAGCGGGAGGGCCGCGCACCGGGGAGCTGTTTTTT. This sequence encodes CASSQDRRLAGGPRTGELFF.